The 29 T cell receptor beta chains below all came from one sample that was sequenced in a study of blood T cells in healthy people across ages. Primers used in a second PCR of about 7 to 12 cycles were a sample-barcoded 5' primer and a J-beta primer mix. MiXCR was run by TCRdb on the 5' RACE reads, yielding one entry per CDR3 protein. This repertoire shows 1,500,000 or so distinct CDR3 sequences, about 42% found once; its top ten account for approximately 4.1%. Sample: blood. The receptors stem from a woman under 30 in good health.

The chain recombines TRBV29-1 with TRBJ2-3, with 8 bases lining up with TRBD2. V trimming: 6 bases; J trimming: 4 bases; junction bases outside the gene matches: 12. CDR3 length equals 15 residues. Germline assignment: CDR1 SQVTM and CDR2 ANQGSEA. CDR3: CSVRRRAGEPDTQYF. The CDR3 DNA sequence: TGCAGCGTCCGTCGGCGAGCGGGAGAACCAGATACGCAGTATTTT.

Remarks on this clonotype: A single base separates this from a much larger clone, so it may be a read error. The chain uses TRBV12-3 or TRBV12-4 and TRBJ1-2; D ambiguous. This CDR3 contains 16 residues. V was trimmed by 3 bases and J by 4 bases, leaving 18 bases between them. CDR3 in DNA: TGTGCCAGCAGTTTGTCCATCCTCACCTCTAGCTATGGCTACACCTTC. This encodes CASSLSILTSSYGYTF.

This clonotype was picked up many times. V gene TRBV4-1 combines with J gene TRBJ2-7; TRBD1 agrees at 10 bases. CDR1 is MGHRA, CDR2 YSYEKL, per germline. V lost 3 bases and J lost 2; bases outside the gene matches: 1. This CDR3 has 14 amino acids. CDR3: CASSHGQGAYEQYF. The CDR3 DNA follows: TGCGCCAGCAGCCACGGACAGGGGGCCTACGAGCAGTACTTC.

V and J are TRBV5-1 and TRBJ2-1; maybe TRBD2 (5 bases). The germline gives CDR1 SGHRS, CDR2 YFSETQ. CDR3 length: 15 residues. Trimming stripped 2 bases from V and 7 bases from J, with 16 bases between. The CDR3 loop is CASSFGVTTGNEQFF. As DNA, the CDR3 is TGCGCCAGCAGCTTTGGGGTGACCACGGGAAATGAGCAGTTCTTC.

The chain links TRBV6-5 to TRBJ2-7, with a tentative D call TRBD1 (5 bases). Trimming removed 2 bases from V and 2 bases from J, with 10 bases in between. The CDR3 is made up of 14 amino acids. CDR1 and CDR2 from the germline V gene are MNHEY and SVGAGI. The CDR3 DNA sequence: TGTGCCAGCAGTTACCGACAGCCCCCCTACGAGCAGTACTTC. This sequence encodes CASSYRQPPYEQYF.

This clonotype appeared many times. The chain joins TRBV6-6 to TRBJ1-4; 7 nucleotides align to TRBD1. Trimming took 6 bases from V and 5 from J; bases not matched to a gene: 6. CDR1 and CDR2 (germline): MNHNY, SVGAGI (reference sequence). The CDR3 consists of 14 residues. The CDR3 DNA sequence: TGTGCCAGCAGACATGGGACAGCAAATGAAAAACTGTTTTTT. This translates into CASRHGTANEKLFF.

This clonotype was found a few times. The chain is built from TRBV7-3 and TRBJ2-7; no definite D call. Germline CDR1 and CDR2: SGHTA and FQGTGA. The length of the CDR3 is 15 residues. Between the trimmed V and J ends, which lost 5 bases and 4 bases, there was a span of 18 bases. The CDR3 region is CASSPSIGFNYEQYF. CDR3 coding DNA: TGTGCCAGCAGCCCAAGCATTGGGTTTAATTACGAGCAGTACTTC. Complete variable domain (other parts from reference TRBV7-3 and TRBJ2-7): GAGVSQTPSNKVTEKGKYVELRCDPISGHTALYWYRQSLGQGPEFLIYFQGTGAADDSGLPNDRFFAVRPEGSVSTLKIQRTERGDSAVYLCASSPSIGFNYEQYFGPGTRLTVT.

The rearrangement uses TRBV10-2 and TRBJ2-5; a weak D match, TRBD2 (5 bases). Germline V gene lookup returns CDR1 WSHSY and CDR2 SAAADI. V gave up 3 bases and J gave up 11 bases, with 19 bases separating them. There are 14 residues in the CDR3. CDR3 nucleotides: TGCGCCAGCAGTGAACCGGGCTTCGGGATTGAGCAGTACTTC. This encodes CASSEPGFGIEQYF.

V and J are TRBV7-9 and TRBJ2-5, with a possible D match to TRBD2 (5 bases). Germline V gene sequence: CDR1 SEHNR, CDR2 FQNEAQ (reference sequence). This CDR3 region has 16 residues. Trimming left V 3 bases short and J 11 bases short, with 25 bases between. The CDR3 sequence is CASSFARRTGDDEQYF. The CDR3 bases are TGTGCCAGCAGCTTCGCGAGACGGACTGGAGATGATGAGCAGTACTTC. The full variable domain, in which reference TRBV7-9 and TRBJ2-5 provide the parts outside the CDR3, is DTGVSQNPRHKITKRGQNVTFRCDPISEHNRLYWYRQTLGQGPEFLTYFQNEAQLEKSRLLSDRFSAERPKGSFSTLEIQRTEQGDSAMYLCASSFARRTGDDEQYFGPGTRLLVL.

This clonotype is a singleton in its sample. The rearrangement uses TRBV6-5 and TRBJ2-3; D perhaps matches TRBD1 (6 bases). Looked up from germline, CDR1 is MNHEY and CDR2 is SVGAGI. Trimming removed 6 bases at V and 5 bases at J, with 21 bases between. CDR3 length equals 16 residues. As DNA, the CDR3 is TGTGCCAGCAGGCGATTACAGGGAACGGTGGGAGATACGCAGTATTTT. Amino acid sequence: CASRRLQGTVGDTQYF.

The V and J genes are TRBV7-9 and TRBJ2-1; a possible D gene is TRBD1 (5 bases). The V end lost 5 bases, the J end lost 7 bases, and 12 bases lay between the germline ends. CDR3 length equals 13 residues. The V gene's germline CDR1 is SEHNR and CDR2 FQNEAQ (reference sequence). The CDR3 here is CASSPSGANEQFF. The CDR3 bases are TGTGCCAGCAGCCCCAGTGGGGCGAATGAGCAGTTCTTC.

This clonotype was seen more than once but under ten times. The chain carries TRBV20-1 and TRBJ1-2; D uncertain. There are 9 residues in the CDR3. Germline CDR1 is DFQATT and CDR2 is SNEGSKA (reference sequence). With 5 bases removed from V and 13 bases from J, the gap between germline ends came to 11 bases. The CDR3 loop reads CSARVEGTF. The CDR3 DNA reads TGCAGTGCTCGTGTCGAGGGCACCTTC.

This clonotype was seen more than once but under ten times. The chain links TRBV20-1 to TRBJ1-2, with 9 bases aligning to TRBD1. After removal of 8 bases from V and 3 bases from J, the junction contained 13 bases not matched to a gene. From germline, CDR1 is DFQATT and CDR2 SNEGSKA (reference sequence). The CDR3 has 15 amino acids. The DNA of the CDR3 is TGCAGTCCCAGGAGGAGACAGGGGGTGGACTATGGCTACACCTTC. Protein: CSPRRRQGVDYGYTF.

The CDR3 nucleotides read TGTGCCACCTCCCGGGGTGGCGGAGAGACCCAGTACTTC. Residues: CATSRGGGETQYF. The rearrangement links TRBV15 to TRBJ2-5, with a possible D match to TRBD2 (5 bases). Trimming cost V 8 bases and J 4 bases, with 14 bases left between them. The CDR3 length is 13 residues. CDR1 and CDR2 from the germline V gene are LNHNV and YYDKDF (reference sequence).

The chain recombines TRBV29-1 with TRBJ2-7; D is possibly TRBD1 or TRBD2 (5 bases each). V was cut by 4 bases and J by 2 bases, with 12 bases left in between. The germline gives CDR1 SQVTM, CDR2 ANQGSEA. There are 13 residues in the CDR3. Here the CDR3 DNA reads TGCAGCGTTGGAAGGGGACGGCCCTACGAGCAGTACTTC. It codes for CSVGRGRPYEQYF.

This chain links TRBV29-1 with TRBJ2-5, with TRBD1 as a possible D gene (5 bases). The CDR3 length is 13 residues. Germline CDR1 reads SQVTM; CDR2 reads ANQGSEA. The CDR3 protein is CSVLGQGRWTQYF. The CDR3 DNA reads TGCAGTGTTTTGGGGCAGGGCCGGTGGACCCAGTACTTC.

V is TRBV4-2 and J is TRBJ2-3; the match to TRBD2 covers 8 bases. Trimming removed 1 base from V and 8 bases from J; junction bases left unmatched: 14. Per germline, CDR1 LGHNA and CDR2 YNFKEQ. The CDR3 has 17 residues. The CDR3 loop reads CASSQVLAGQSGVTQYF. CDR3 DNA: TGTGCCAGCAGCCAAGTCTTAGCGGGACAAAGCGGGGTTACGCAGTATTTT.

A word on this clonotype: A clone one base away is much larger, so this may be a read error. J is TRBJ2-5 and V is TRBV11-2; 10 bases map to TRBD2. Germline V gene lookup returns CDR1 SGHAT and CDR2 FQNNGV. The CDR3 runs to 15 residues. V was clipped by 7 bases and J by 11 bases; unmatched bases: 16. CDR3 region: CASIETSGIYNEQYF. The CDR3 nucleotides are TGTGCCAGCATCGAAACTAGCGGGATCTACAATGAGCAGTACTTC.

The chain employs TRBV4-1 and TRBJ1-2, with D uncertain. Germline V gene sequence: CDR1 MGHRA, CDR2 YSYEKL. The V gene lost 4 bases and the J gene lost 13 bases, with 13 bases spanning the gap. The CDR3 contains 11 residues. Here the CDR3 reads CASSPGSSTTF. In DNA, the CDR3 is TGCGCCAGCAGCCCAGGATCTTCCACCACCTTC.

This clonotype was counted between two and nine times. The chain joins TRBV20-1 to TRBJ2-5; D is ambiguous. The CDR3 is made up of 12 amino acids. CDR1 and CDR2 (germline): DFQATT, SNEGSKA (reference sequence). Trimming pared 6 bases from V and 3 bases from J, leaving 11 bases between. The CDR3 bases are TGCAGTGCCAACGACCCTAAAGAGACCCAGTACTTC. As protein: CSANDPKETQYF.

V usage is TRBV2 and J usage is TRBJ1-2; no clear D gene. V lost 7 bases and J lost 5, with 11 bases in between. The CDR3 runs to 12 residues. The germline V gene encodes CDR1 SNHLY and CDR2 FYNNEI. This CDR3 reads CASTQMDYGYTF. CDR3 sequence (DNA): TGTGCCAGCACCCAAATGGATTATGGCTACACCTTC.

Notes on this clonotype: One junction end does not reproduce the germline sequence, and a read error may be involved. The chain recombines TRBV7-9 with TRBJ2-1, with 8 nucleotides matching TRBD2. Germline assignment: CDR1 SEHNR and CDR2 FQNEAQ (reference sequence). CDR3 size: 15 residues. The chain's CDR3 is CASNLAGISYNEQFF. CDR3 coding DNA: TGTGCCAGCAACTTAGCGGGGATCTCCTACAATGAGCAGTTCTTC.

The rearrangement joins TRBV6-5 to TRBJ1-2; D ambiguous. Trimming pared 4 bases from V and 5 bases from J, leaving 14 bases between. This CDR3 has 14 residues. Germline V gene lookup returns CDR1 MNHEY and CDR2 SVGAGI. CDR3 region: CASSSGRRKYGYTF. CDR3 bases: TGTGCCAGCAGTTCTGGACGGAGGAAGTATGGCTACACCTTC.

V usage is TRBV7-2 and J usage is TRBJ1-2; a possible D gene is TRBD1 (5 bases). Trimming pared 5 bases from V and 6 bases from J, leaving 10 bases between. The CDR3 consists of 12 residues. The germline CDR1 and CDR2 sequences are SGHTA and FQGNSA. CDR3 DNA sequence: TGTGCCAGCAGCCGCGAAGGGGATGGCTACACCTTC. It translates to CASSREGDGYTF. Using reference TRBV7-2 and TRBJ1-2 for the parts outside the CDR3, the full variable domain is GAGVSQSPSNKVTEKGKDVELRCDPISGHTALYWYRQSLGQGLEFLIYFQGNSAPDKSGLPSDRFSAERTGGSVSTLTIQRTQQEDSAVYLCASSREGDGYTFGSGTRLTVV.

Notes on this clonotype: With a much larger clone just one base away, this may be a read error. The CDR3 spells CASSSEGTRFYTDAQYF. Written as DNA, the CDR3 is TGCGCCAGCAGCTCAGAGGGGACTAGATTCTACACAGATGCGCAGTATTTT. The rearrangement joins TRBV4-1 to TRBJ2-3, with 8 bases that match TRBD2. Per germline, CDR1 MGHRA and CDR2 YSYEKL. The CDR3 runs to 17 residues.

V and J are TRBV4-3 and TRBJ2-3; D not resolved. CDR3 size: 14 residues. The germline gives CDR1 LGHNA, CDR2 YSLEER. V was trimmed by 4 bases and J by 4 bases, leaving 12 bases between them. The DNA for the CDR3 is TGCGCCAGCAGCCCCCTCCCCATCGCAGATACGCAGTATTTT. This gives the protein CASSPLPIADTQYF.

This clonotype has more than one count but fewer than ten. The chain links TRBV20-1 to TRBJ2-1; 14 bases are shared with TRBD2. The CDR3 sequence is 15 residues long. The V gene's germline CDR1 is DFQATT and CDR2 SNEGSKA (reference sequence). This CDR3 reads CSCRTSGGSYNEQFF. In nucleotides, the CDR3 is TGCAGCTGCAGGACTAGCGGGGGGTCATACAATGAGCAGTTCTTC.

The V call is TRBV20-1, the J call TRBJ2-5; tentative D call: TRBD2 (5 bases). The CDR3 sequence is 14 residues long. Germline-derived CDR1 and CDR2 are DFQATT and SNEGSKA (reference sequence). The ends were cut back, 3 bases at V and 2 bases at J, with 13 bases in the middle. As DNA, the CDR3 is TGCAGTGCTAGCGGGGTCGCGAGGCAAGAGACCCAGTACTTC. Its translation: CSASGVARQETQYF.

This clonotype was detected a few times. The chain joins TRBV21-1 to TRBJ2-7. TRBV21-1 is described as a pseudogene. The CDR3 extends over 12 amino acids. CDR3 DNA: TGTGCCAGCACAAAACTGCTGTACGAGCAGTACTTC. This encodes CASTKLLYEQYF.